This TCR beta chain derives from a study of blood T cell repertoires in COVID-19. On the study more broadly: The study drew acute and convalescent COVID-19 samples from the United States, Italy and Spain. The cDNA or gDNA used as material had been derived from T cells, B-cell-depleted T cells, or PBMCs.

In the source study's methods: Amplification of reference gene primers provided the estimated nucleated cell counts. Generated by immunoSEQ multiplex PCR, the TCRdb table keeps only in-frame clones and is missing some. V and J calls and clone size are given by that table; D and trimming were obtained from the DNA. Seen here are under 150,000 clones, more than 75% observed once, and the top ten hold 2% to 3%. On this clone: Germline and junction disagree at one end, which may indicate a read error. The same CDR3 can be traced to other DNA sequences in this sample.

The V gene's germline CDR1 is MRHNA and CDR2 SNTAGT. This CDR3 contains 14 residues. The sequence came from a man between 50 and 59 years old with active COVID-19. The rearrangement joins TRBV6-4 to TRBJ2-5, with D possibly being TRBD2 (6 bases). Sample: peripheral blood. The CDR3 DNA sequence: TGTGCCAGCAGTCCCGGAGGGGCCCAGGAGACTCAGTACTTC. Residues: CASSPGGAQETQYF.